These 4 T cell receptor beta chains originate from one sample sequenced in a study of cytomegalovirus exposure and HLA in healthy donors. Profiling relied on immunoSEQ multiplex PCR, and the TCRdb table lists in-frame clones only, not all of them. The table lists some 350,000 clones, around 90% of them singletons. The sequencing input was PBMCs. The receptors here all came from a woman aged 30 to 39 in good health and CMV-seropositive.

DNA for the CDR3: TGTGCCAGCAGTTACCATTGGGCCGAGTCCTACGAGCAGTACTTC. This codes for CASSYHWAESYEQYF. The genes are TRBV6-5 and TRBJ2-7; D unresolved. V was cut by 2 bases and J by 1 base, with 12 bases left in between. The germline V gene encodes CDR1 MNHEY and CDR2 SVGAGI. This CDR3 spans 15 amino acids.

The chain is built from TRBV30 and TRBJ1-4; no clear D gene. Germline V CDR1 and CDR2: GTSNPN, SVGIG (reference sequence). V lost 3 bases and J 10 bases, leaving 18 bases between the germline ends. The length of the CDR3 is 14 residues. The CDR3 DNA reads TGTGCCTGGAGACCCACAGTGGGGAGTGGAAAACTGTTTTTT. Its protein is CAWRPTVGSGKLFF. Based on the CDR3 plus reference TRBV30 and TRBJ1-4, the full variable domain is SQTIHQWPATLVQPVGSPLSLECTVEGTSNPNLYWYRQAAGRGLQLLFYSVGIGQISSEVPQNLSASRPQDRQFILSSKKLLLSDSGFYLCAWRPTVGSGKLFFGSGTQLSVL.

This chain links TRBV2 with TRBJ1-1; D is unresolved. This CDR3 is 13 amino acids long. The germline V and J ends were trimmed by 8 bases and 4 bases, with 14 bases remaining between them. CDR1 and CDR2 (germline): SNHLY, FYNNEI. The CDR3 bases are TGTGCCAGCGTGTTCAGGTTGGGCACTGAAGCTTTCTTT. Translating it yields CASVFRLGTEAFF.

This clone has just a few counts. The CDR3: CASNLGTALSFYTF. In DNA, the CDR3 is TGTGCCAGCAACCTCGGGACCGCTCTGTCCTTCTACACCTTC. This rearrangement joins TRBV6-1 to TRBJ1-2; possibly TRBD1 for D (5 bases). This CDR3 has 14 amino acids. V was cut by 7 bases and J by 10 bases, with 22 bases left in between. Per germline, CDR1 MNHNS and CDR2 SASEGT.